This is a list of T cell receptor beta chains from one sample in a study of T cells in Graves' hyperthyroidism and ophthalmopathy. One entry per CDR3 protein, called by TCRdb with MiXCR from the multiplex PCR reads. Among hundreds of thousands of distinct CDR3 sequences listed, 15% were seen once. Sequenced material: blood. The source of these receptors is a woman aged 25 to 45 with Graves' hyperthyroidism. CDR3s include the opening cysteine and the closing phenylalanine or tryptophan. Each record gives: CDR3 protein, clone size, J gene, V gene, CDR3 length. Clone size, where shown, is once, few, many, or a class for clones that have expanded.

CAISEKAREMADTQYF	-	TRBJ2-3	TRBV10-3	16
CASSYGIGLNTDTQYF	many	TRBJ2-3	TRBV6-5	16
CASREVRSNYGYTF	-	TRBJ1-2	TRBV28	14
CASSTGTLGTQYF	few	TRBJ2-5	TRBV19	13
CASSHGSLNGYTF	many	TRBJ1-2	TRBV3-1	13
CASSYNRGIAYEQYF	-	TRBJ2-7	TRBV5-6	15
CASSKREGEETQYF	many	TRBJ2-5	TRBV2	14
CASSSPTVSYEQYF	-	TRBJ2-7	TRBV28	14
CASSPDRVKTF	few	TRBJ1-2	TRBV10-2	11
CAWSPGRVGQPQHF	many	TRBJ1-5	TRBV30	14